This entry concerns a single T cell receptor beta chain. No cognate antigen has been identified for it. Base quality data are lacking; no much larger clone is found one base away. This sample is drawn from a study of blood T cell repertoires in COVID-19 (dated by TCRdb to 2019 to 2021). Regarding the complete study: Samples from collaborators originated in the United States, Italy and Spain and spanned both the acute and convalescent phases of COVID-19. The prospective study material was composed of cDNA or gDNA derived from T cells, B-cell-depleted T cells, or PBMCs. Deeply sampled blood TCRbeta repertoires from subjects exposed to, actively infected with, or recovered from COVID-19 were included in the dataset. The repertoires were released in a freely available public database intended as a resource for research on the immune response to SARS-CoV-2. The samples were drawn from the first 160 participants of the ongoing ImmuneRACE study and from under 1,500 subjects provided by 6 global collaborators. The sample metadata nearly always contained a de-identified subject ID, COVID-19 status, age in years and sex. Where HLA class I and class II types were available, the types were taken from metadata supplied by the sample provider, not from assay-based typing.

Whole blood was collected in K2EDTA tubes by collaborating institutions according to the institutions' own protocols. For TCRbeta analysis, collaborators shipped samples as frozen whole blood, isolated PBMCs, or DNA extracted from either of those sample types. V is cut back by 6 bases and J by 0 bases, with 4 bases in the junction unmatched. Based on the germline V gene, the CDR1 and CDR2 sequences are KGHSH and LQKENI. The CDR3, cysteine through phenylalanine, is 14 amino acids long. The DNA shown is the 42-base CDR3, in frame from base 1. What the research found in general, with its limitations: The quantity of clinical and demographic metadata differed by source and by participant and was supplied without curation.

TCRbeta CDR3 regions were amplified from genomic DNA using the immunoSEQ Assay, a bias-controlled multiplex PCR. Under the source paper's analysis protocol: The number of nucleated cells in each sample was estimated from the amplification of reference gene primers within the assay. Sequence reads were collapsed and filtered to measure the absolute abundance of every unique TCRbeta CDR3 rearrangement. For each sample, productive Simpson clonality was calculated by taking the square root of Simpson's diversity index across productive rearrangements. TCRdb's version of the immuneACCESS table is confined to in-frame rearrangements and falls short of the full clone set. An unresolved V gene accounts for under half of the shortfall where checked; the remainder is of unknown origin. V, J and clone size are taken as reported in that table, and D and trimming were inferred from the DNA itself. The sample data list about 68,000 clones, and 70% to 90% of these were observed just once. The top ten clonotypes cover 3.5% to 4.5% of the sample.

The TCR originated in a man aged 45-65 years with acute or convalescent COVID-19. The sequence joins TRBV18 to TRBJ1-1; 7 junctional bases match TRBD1. Source material: peripheral blood. The bases read TGTGCCAGCTCTGCGGGACAGTTGAACACTGAAGCTTTCTTT. Its translation is CASSAGQLNTEAFF.